What follows are 27 T cell receptor beta chains derived from one specimen sequenced in a study of CD8 T cells in ankylosing spondylitis. Study-wide points: A TCR beta motif made of fewer than ten highly homologous variants seemed typical of ankylosing spondylitis blood.

TCRdb reprocessed the 5' RACE reads with MiXCR, giving one entry per CDR3 protein. The sample has about 460,000 distinct CDR3 sequences, roughly 5.2% seen once. These receptors have no identified antigens. Sequencing was performed on blood, either unsorted or a sorted T cell fraction (not recorded which). All receptors derive from a male donor with ankylosing spondylitis.

The V and J genes are TRBV19 and TRBJ2-1; 9 bases agree with TRBD2. Trimming at V came to 5 bases and at J to 4 bases, leaving 6 bases not matched to a gene. Germline V CDR1 and CDR2: LNHDA, SQIVND (reference sequence). CDR3 length equals 15 residues. CDR3: CASSSRGGGYNEQFF. The DNA of the CDR3 is TGTGCCAGTAGTTCCCGCGGGGGGGGTTACAATGAGCAGTTCTTC.

This sequence joins TRBV30 and TRBJ2-2, with D possibly being TRBD2 (6 bases). This CDR3 is 17 amino acids long. Trimming pared 2 bases from V and 0 bases from J, leaving 16 bases between. CDR1 GTSNPN and CDR2 SVGIG come from the germline V gene (reference sequence). Here the CDR3 DNA reads TGTGCCTGGAGTAAGGAGGGGTTAGGGCCGAACACCGGGGAGCTGTTTTTT. The encoded protein is CAWSKEGLGPNTGELFF.

The table lists this clonotype with many counts. This chain connects TRBV4-2 to TRBJ2-7; 9 positions match TRBD1. CDR3 size: 13 residues. Germline V gene data show CDR1 as LGHNA and CDR2 as YNFKEQ. V lost 4 bases to trimming and J lost 6 bases; unmatched junction nucleotides: 4. CDR3 protein: CASSPRQGGEQYF. The CDR3 coding sequence is TGTGCCAGCAGCCCGCGACAGGGGGGCGAGCAGTACTTC.

This clonotype was counted many times. This chain uses TRBV12-3 or TRBV12-4 with TRBJ1-3; D is possibly TRBD1 (5 bases). The CDR3 has 17 amino acids. Trimming took 6 bases from V and 0 from J, leaving 18 bases between them. The chain's CDR3 is CASRPGTPGGSGNTIYF. The CDR3 nucleotides read TGTGCCAGCAGGCCCGGGACTCCCGGAGGCTCTGGAAACACCATATATTTT.

This clonotype showed up just a few times. V is TRBV27 and J is TRBJ2-7; D ambiguous. Germline CDR1 MNHEY, CDR2 SMNVEV (reference sequence). With 5 bases removed from V and 1 base from J, the gap between germline ends came to 12 bases. The CDR3 contains 14 residues. This chain's CDR3 is CASSPGSISYEQYF. In DNA form, the CDR3 reads TGTGCCAGCAGTCCGGGCTCCATTTCCTACGAGCAGTACTTC.

This clonotype was observed at least ten times. The chain links TRBV20-1 to TRBJ2-7; TRBD2 might be the D (5 bases). Germline values: CDR1 DFQATT, CDR2 SNEGSKA (reference sequence). The V end was cut by 5 bases, the J end by 5 bases, with 16 bases between. The CDR3 is 13 residues long. The CDR3: CSAHAGRGDEQYF. The CDR3 DNA reads as TGCAGTGCTCACGCGGGCCGAGGAGACGAGCAGTACTTC.

At least ten counts were recorded for this clonotype. This sequence joins TRBV5-1 and TRBJ2-5; the D gene is possibly TRBD1 (6 bases). Per the germline V gene, CDR1 is SGHRS and CDR2 is YFSETQ. The CDR3 loop spans 13 amino acids. Between the trimmed V and J ends, which lost 2 bases and 5 bases, there was a span of 10 bases. This chain's CDR3 is CASSLQGEETQYF. In DNA, the CDR3 is TGCGCCAGCAGCTTACAGGGTGAGGAGACCCAGTACTTC.

This clonotype was counted many times. CDR3 nucleotides: TGCGCCAGCAGCACCCGACAGAACACTGAAGCTTTCTTT. As protein: CASSTRQNTEAFF. This chain joins TRBV5-1 and TRBJ1-1; D remains unclear. V was shortened by 4 bases and J by 1 base, with 8 bases between the two germline ends. Germline V lookup: CDR1 SGHRS, CDR2 YFSETQ. This CDR3 is 13 amino acids long.

This clonotype was seen at least ten times. The rearrangement joins TRBV6-5 to TRBJ2-7, with 9 nucleotides matching TRBD2. Trimming took 4 bases from V and 0 from J; bases not matched to a gene: 10. The CDR3 has 17 amino acids. The germline gives CDR1 MNHEY, CDR2 SVGAGI. As DNA, the CDR3 is TGTGCCAGCAGTTCAGCGGGAGGCCCCCCCAGCTCCTACGAGCAGTACTTC. Translating it yields CASSSAGGPPSSYEQYF.

This clonotype came up many times. The genes are TRBV20-1 and TRBJ1-3; TRBD1 is a possible D gene (5 bases). V lost 3 bases and J 2 bases, leaving 11 bases between the germline ends. This CDR3 contains 14 residues. The germline V gene encodes CDR1 DFQATT and CDR2 SNEGSKA (reference sequence). The CDR3 sequence: CSARGTLAGNTIYF. Written as DNA, the CDR3 is TGCAGTGCTAGGGGGACTTTAGCTGGAAACACCATATATTTT.

At least ten counts were recorded for this clonotype. The chain's CDR3 is CASSLGAGSAQETQYF. Written as DNA, the CDR3 is TGTGCCAGCAGTTTAGGAGCGGGATCCGCCCAAGAGACCCAGTACTTC. This chain uses TRBV12-3 or TRBV12-4 with TRBJ2-5; TRBD2 aligns across 7 bases. Trimming cost V 1 base and J 1 base; bases outside gene matches: 6. The CDR3 totals 16 residues.

This clonotype occurred many times. The chain combines TRBV10-3 with TRBJ2-2; D is perhaps TRBD1 (7 bases). Germline CDR1 reads ENHRY; CDR2 reads SYGVKD. The V and J ends lost 8 bases and 4 bases respectively, with 14 bases between them. The CDR3 has 14 residues. The CDR3 bases are TGTGCCATCGCGGGACAGCTACTCACCGGGGAGCTGTTTTTT. This encodes CAIAGQLLTGELFF.

This clonotype was observed at least ten times. The chain employs TRBV20-1 and TRBJ2-7; D gene unclear. V shed 4 bases and J shed 0 bases, with 13 bases lying between them. This CDR3 region has 14 residues. CDR1 is DFQATT and CDR2 is SNEGSKA in the germline V gene (reference sequence). This chain's CDR3 is CSANSGEYSYEQYF. DNA for the CDR3: TGCAGTGCTAATTCTGGCGAGTACTCCTACGAGCAGTACTTC.

This clonotype was recorded many times. The chain links TRBV5-1 to TRBJ2-7, with 7 bases identical to TRBD1. Germline V CDR1 and CDR2: SGHRS, YFSETQ. The V gene end was trimmed by 4 bases and the J gene end by 2 bases; junction bases not matched to a gene: 6. This CDR3 region has 14 residues. The CDR3 region is CASSPRDSPYEQYF. In DNA form, the CDR3 reads TGCGCCAGCAGCCCCCGGGACAGTCCCTACGAGCAGTACTTC.

A few counts support this clonotype. This chain connects TRBV11-3 to TRBJ2-5; 7 bases line up with TRBD2. CDR3 length equals 14 residues. V shed 2 bases, J shed 5 bases, and the junction held 5 bases outside the gene matches. From germline, CDR1 is SGHNT and CDR2 YENEEA. The CDR3 DNA reads TGTGCCAGCAGCTTATATCCACTAGCGGAGACCCAGTACTTC. It yields the protein CASSLYPLAETQYF.

This clonotype has a count of ten or more. The chain is built from TRBV29-1 and TRBJ2-5; TRBD2 might be the D (6 bases). The CDR3 length is 12 residues. CDR1 and CDR2 (germline): SQVTM, ANQGSEA. V was shortened by 7 bases and J by 2 bases, with 11 bases between the two germline ends. CDR3 nucleotide sequence: TGCAGCGGTATGGGGGGTCAAGAGACCCAGTACTTC. Protein sequence: CSGMGGQETQYF.

This clonotype was counted many times. At one end, the junction sequence differs from germline, possibly due to a read error. The chain carries TRBV5-1 and TRBJ2-7; D gene uncertain. Per germline, CDR1 SGHRS and CDR2 YFSETQ. The CDR3 totals 13 residues. The CDR3 region is CASSSGPTQERDF. The CDR3 bases are TGCGCCAGCAGCTCCGGACCCACCCAGGAAAGGGACTTC.

This clonotype came up many times. The chain carries TRBV24-1 and TRBJ2-1; weak D call: TRBD2 (5 bases). Per germline, CDR1 KGHDR and CDR2 SFDVKD. The CDR3 runs 15 residues. Trimming shortened V by 4 bases and J by 8 bases, and 17 bases separated the two germline ends. This chain's CDR3 is CATSDHGVGRDEQFF. CDR3 coding DNA: TGTGCCACCAGTGACCACGGGGTGGGTCGGGATGAGCAGTTCTTC.

In this sample, this clonotype turned up many times. The chain carries TRBV20-1 and TRBJ2-3; 9 nucleotides line up with TRBD2. Germline CDR1 and CDR2: DFQATT and SNEGSKA (reference sequence). This CDR3 spans 14 amino acids. The ends lost 5 bases at V and 2 bases at J; junction bases unmatched: 5. The CDR3 sequence: CSALSGGHTDTQYF. CDR3 nucleotide sequence: TGCAGTGCTCTTAGCGGGGGCCACACAGATACGCAGTATTTT.

At least ten counts were recorded for this clonotype. The rearrangement links TRBV10-3 to TRBJ2-7; tentative D call: TRBD2 (7 bases). This CDR3 has 14 residues. The germline V and J ends were trimmed by 3 bases and 2 bases, with 11 bases remaining between them. CDR1 is ENHRY and CDR2 is SYGVKD in the germline V gene. The DNA for the CDR3 is TGTGCCATCAGTGAAGGGGGGGGAACCTACGAGCAGTACTTC. Translation: CAISEGGGTYEQYF.

At least ten counts were recorded for this clonotype. V gene TRBV27 combines with J gene TRBJ1-1; D is perhaps TRBD1 (5 bases). The CDR3 spans 14 residues. Trimming shortened V by 2 bases and J by 4 bases, and 11 bases separated the two germline ends. Germline assignment: CDR1 MNHEY and CDR2 SMNVEV (reference sequence). The CDR3 sequence is CASSLKGRATEAFF. The CDR3 coding sequence is TGTGCCAGCAGTTTAAAAGGCAGGGCCACTGAAGCTTTCTTT.

This clonotype has ten or more counts. V and J are TRBV6-2 or TRBV6-3 and TRBJ1-1; no clear D. From germline, CDR1 is MNHEY and CDR2 SVGEGT. Trimming stripped 6 bases from V and 0 bases from J, with 8 bases between. This CDR3 is 13 amino acids long. CDR3 in amino acids: CASRQPVNTEAFF. The CDR3 bases are TGTGCCAGCAGGCAGCCAGTGAACACTGAAGCTTTCTTT.

This clonotype was picked up a small number of times. The V and J genes are TRBV9 and TRBJ2-1; D may be TRBD1 (6 bases). Trimming stripped 0 bases from V and 6 bases from J, with 13 bases between. Germline loops: CDR1 SGDLS, CDR2 YYNGEE. The CDR3 loop spans 15 amino acids. The CDR3 sequence: CASSVGGQAGNEQFF. CDR3 in DNA: TGTGCCAGCAGCGTAGGGGGGCAGGCGGGCAATGAGCAGTTCTTC.

This chain connects TRBV20-1 to TRBJ2-3; D remains ambiguous. The CDR3 is 14 amino acids. The V end was cut by 3 bases, the J end by 0 bases, with 10 bases between. The germline CDR1 and CDR2 sequences are DFQATT and SNEGSKA (reference sequence). Here the CDR3 DNA reads TGCAGTGCTAGTGAGTTACGGAGCACAGATACGCAGTATTTT. Encoded protein: CSASELRSTDTQYF.

This clonotype was counted many times. The rearrangement uses TRBV5-1 and TRBJ1-1, with TRBD1 matching 11 bases. Losses at the gene ends were 4 bases for V and 4 bases for J; bases not matched to a gene: 12. The germline V gene encodes CDR1 SGHRS and CDR2 YFSETQ. This CDR3 spans 17 amino acids. CDR3 region: CASSLGWGDRGFTEAFF. DNA for the CDR3: TGCGCCAGCAGCCTGGGATGGGGGGACAGGGGGTTCACTGAAGCTTTCTTT.

This clonotype was seen repeatedly, ten times or more. The gene calls are TRBV4-1 and TRBJ1-6, with 8 bases aligning to TRBD1. Losses at the gene ends were 1 base for V and 10 bases for J; bases not matched to a gene: 9. The CDR3 contains 16 residues. CDR1 MGHRA and CDR2 YSYEKL come from the germline V gene. The CDR3 reads CASSQVWAGGYSPLHF. CDR3 sequence (DNA): TGCGCCAGCAGCCAAGTTTGGGCAGGGGGCTACTCACCCCTCCACTTT.

This clonotype has a count of ten or more. The V call is TRBV4-3, the J call TRBJ1-1; maybe TRBD1 (6 bases). V dropped 4 bases and J dropped 2 bases, with 14 bases sitting between them. The germline V gene has CDR1 LGHNA and CDR2 YSLEER. The CDR3 is 15 residues long. CDR3 sequence: CASSLTGQPNTEAFF. DNA for the CDR3: TGCGCCAGCAGCCTGACTGGACAGCCTAACACTGAAGCTTTCTTT.